These 14 T cell receptor beta chains were all obtained from the same sample, sequenced in a study of cytomegalovirus exposure and HLA in healthy donors. TCRdb's copy holds only in-frame clones and misses some; the assay was immunoSEQ multiplex PCR. The table shows 90,000 to 150,000 clones, with roughly 90% occurring only once. The sample taken for sequencing was PBMCs. The source of these receptors is a woman aged 18-29 years in good health and CMV-seropositive.

The gene calls are TRBV18 and TRBJ2-5; D is ambiguous. The V and J ends lost 6 bases and 5 bases respectively, with 13 bases between them. Germline V CDR1 and CDR2: KGHSH, LQKENI. The CDR3 sequence is 13 residues long. In nucleotides, the CDR3 is TGTGCCAGCTCGACTGAGGTGGCGGAGACCCAGTACTTC. Its protein is CASSTEVAETQYF.

In its sample, this clone was seen once. The J gene is TRBJ1-1, the V gene TRBV4-1; TRBD1 might be the D (5 bases). The V end lost 4 bases, the J end lost 1 base, and 25 bases lay between the germline ends. The CDR3 consists of 19 residues. Looked up from germline, CDR1 is MGHRA and CDR2 is YSYEKL. CDR3 DNA: TGCGCCAGCAGCCCCTTTAGTTCTCCGACTTGGACACCGAACACTGAAGCTTTCTTT. Its translation is CASSPFSSPTWTPNTEAFF.

The chain joins TRBV11-3 to TRBJ2-3; tentatively, D is TRBD2 (5 bases). The CDR3 is made up of 15 amino acids. V was shortened by 1 base and J by 0 bases, with 8 bases between the two germline ends. CDR1 and CDR2 from the germline V gene are SGHNT and YENEEA. DNA for the CDR3: TGTGCCAGCAGCTTAGGGCGAGGGAGCACAGATACGCAGTATTTT. It yields the protein CASSLGRGSTDTQYF.

V usage is TRBV9 and J usage is TRBJ1-2, with TRBD1 as a possible D gene (5 bases). The CDR3 totals 14 residues. CDR1 SGDLS and CDR2 YYNGEE come from the germline V gene. V was clipped by 4 bases and J by 5 bases, with 15 bases between them. The CDR3 DNA reads as TGTGCCAGCAGCATCGGGACTAATTTTTATGGCTACACCTTC. The encoded protein is CASSIGTNFYGYTF.

The rearrangement uses TRBV15 and TRBJ1-2; tentatively, D is TRBD1 (6 bases). Trimming left V 5 bases short and J 8 bases short, with 12 bases between. The germline V gene has CDR1 LNHNV and CDR2 YYDKDF (reference sequence). There are 12 residues in the CDR3. DNA for the CDR3: TGTGCCACCAGCTTGGGGGCGCGGGGCTACACCTTC. As protein: CATSLGARGYTF.

This clone was detected once. V is TRBV19 and J is TRBJ2-7; 9 nucleotides match TRBD2. J gave up 3 bases and V 4 bases, and 7 bases lay outside the gene matches. The CDR3 extends over 15 amino acids. Germline assignment: CDR1 LNHDA and CDR2 SQIVND (reference sequence). CDR3 loop: CASSTGAAGGYEQYF. The CDR3 DNA follows: TGTGCCAGTAGTACTGGGGCAGCGGGAGGCTACGAGCAGTACTTC.

This rearrangement joins TRBV20-1 to TRBJ2-1; unclear D gene. With 0 bases removed from V and 9 bases from J, the gap between germline ends came to 6 bases. This CDR3 has 11 residues. The V gene's germline CDR1 is DFQATT and CDR2 SNEGSKA (reference sequence). This CDR3 is CSAREAVEQFF. CDR3 in DNA: TGCAGTGCTAGAGAGGCGGTTGAGCAGTTCTTC.

This chain uses TRBV18 with TRBJ1-5; TRBD1 matches 7 bases. Germline-derived CDR1 and CDR2 are KGHSH and LQKENI. The CDR3 totals 13 residues. V lost 4 bases and J lost 4; bases outside the gene matches: 1. CDR3 amino acids: CASSQQGNQPQHF. In DNA, the CDR3 is TGTGCCAGCTCACAACAGGGGAATCAGCCCCAGCATTTT.

This clone was found once. V is TRBV12-5 and J is TRBJ1-1; D call uncertain. Trimming pared 1 base from V and 1 base from J, leaving 7 bases between. Germline-derived CDR1 and CDR2 are LGHNT and FRNRAP. The CDR3 has 14 residues. The CDR3 DNA is TGTGCTAGTGGTTTGGGCAGGTCGAACACTGAAGCTTTCTTT. Translating it yields CASGLGRSNTEAFF.

The chain joins TRBV5-5 to TRBJ1-4, with D possibly being TRBD1 (5 bases). Trimming removed 0 bases from V and 6 bases from J, with 12 bases in between. The CDR3 has 15 amino acids. The germline V gene has CDR1 SGHKS and CDR2 YYEKEE (reference sequence). CDR3 DNA sequence: TGTGCCAGCAGCTTGGGTCCCAGGGAGGATGAAAAACTGTTTTTT. The encoded protein is CASSLGPREDEKLFF.

The V and J genes are TRBV6-5 and TRBJ2-7; 11 bases map to TRBD2. The V gene's germline CDR1 is MNHEY and CDR2 SVGAGI. This CDR3 is 15 amino acids long. The V gene end was trimmed by 5 bases and the J gene end by 3 bases; junction bases not matched to a gene: 6. The CDR3 is CASSPGTSGSYEQYF. CDR3 coding DNA: TGTGCCAGCAGTCCCGGGACTAGCGGTAGCTACGAGCAGTACTTC.

The V gene is TRBV6-6, the J gene TRBJ2-1; 8 bases are shared with TRBD1. Germline CDR1 MNHNY, CDR2 SVGAGI (reference sequence). The CDR3 has 14 amino acids. V dropped 6 bases and J dropped 6; count of bases not matched to a gene: 7. The CDR3 protein is CASSGQGPANEQFF. For the CDR3, the DNA is TGTGCCAGCAGCGGACAGGGACCTGCCAATGAGCAGTTCTTC.

The chain is built from TRBV19 and TRBJ1-6; D unclear. CDR3 size: 13 residues. Trimming stripped 8 bases from V and 10 bases from J, with 15 bases between. CDR1 and CDR2 (germline): LNHDA, SQIVND (reference sequence). The CDR3: CASSGPTGSPLHF. DNA for the CDR3: TGTGCCAGTTCAGGACCAACGGGATCACCCCTCCACTTT.

This clone occurred once. V gene TRBV30 combines with J gene TRBJ2-3; 7 bases map to TRBD2. Germline assignment: CDR1 GTSNPN and CDR2 SVGIG (reference sequence). V was clipped by 1 base and J by 7 bases; unmatched bases: 11. This CDR3 is built from 15 residues. Here the CDR3 DNA reads TGTGCCTGGAGTGGGGGCGGCATGGGGGGGAATACGCAGTATTTT. Protein product: CAWSGGGMGGNTQYF.